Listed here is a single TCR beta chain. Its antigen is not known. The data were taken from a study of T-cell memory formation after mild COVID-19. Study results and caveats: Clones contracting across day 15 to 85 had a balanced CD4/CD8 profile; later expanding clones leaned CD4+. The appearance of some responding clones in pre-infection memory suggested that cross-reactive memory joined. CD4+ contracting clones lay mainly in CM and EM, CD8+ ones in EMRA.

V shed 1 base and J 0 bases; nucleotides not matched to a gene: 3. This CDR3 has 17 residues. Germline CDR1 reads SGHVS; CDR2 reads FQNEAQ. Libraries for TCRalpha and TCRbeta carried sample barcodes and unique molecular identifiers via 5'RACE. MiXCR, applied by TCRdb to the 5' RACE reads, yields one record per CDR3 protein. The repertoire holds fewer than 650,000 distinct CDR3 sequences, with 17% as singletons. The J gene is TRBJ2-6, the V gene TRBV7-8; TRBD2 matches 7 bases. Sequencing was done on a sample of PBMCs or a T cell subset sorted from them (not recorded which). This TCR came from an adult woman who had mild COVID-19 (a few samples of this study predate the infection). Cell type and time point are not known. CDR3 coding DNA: TGTGCCAGCAGCTTAGTGGGGGGGAGCTCTGGGGCCAACGTCCTGACTTTC. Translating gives CASSLVGGSSGANVLTF.